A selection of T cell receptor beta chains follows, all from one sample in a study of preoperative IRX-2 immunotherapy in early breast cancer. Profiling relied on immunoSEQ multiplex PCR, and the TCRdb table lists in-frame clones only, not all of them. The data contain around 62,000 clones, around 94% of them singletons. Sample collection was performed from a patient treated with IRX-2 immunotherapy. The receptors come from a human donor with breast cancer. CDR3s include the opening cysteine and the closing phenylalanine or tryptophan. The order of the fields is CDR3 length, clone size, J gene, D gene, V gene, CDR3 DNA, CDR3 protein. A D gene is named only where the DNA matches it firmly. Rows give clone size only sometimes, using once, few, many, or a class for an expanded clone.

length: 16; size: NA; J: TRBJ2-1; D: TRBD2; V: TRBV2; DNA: TGTGCCAGCAGAAGATTAGCGGGAGAGAGCTACAATGAGCAGTTCTTC; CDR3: CASRRLAGESYNEQFF
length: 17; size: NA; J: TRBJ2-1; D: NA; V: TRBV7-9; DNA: TGTGCCAGCAGCTTAGAGGCTTCTCCCCGGGGAGGCAATGAGCAGTTCTTC; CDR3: CASSLEASPRGGNEQFF
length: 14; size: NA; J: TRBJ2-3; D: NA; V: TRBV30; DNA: TGTGCCTGGAGTTGGTCCAGTCGGGCAGATACGCAGTATTTT; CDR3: CAWSWSSRADTQYF
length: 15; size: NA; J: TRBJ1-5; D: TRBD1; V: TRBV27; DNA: TGTGCCAGCAGTTTGAGACAGGGGAGCAATCAGCCCCAGCATTTT; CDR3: CASSLRQGSNQPQHF
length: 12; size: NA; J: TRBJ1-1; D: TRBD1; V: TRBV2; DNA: TGTGCCAGCTCGGACAGGGTCACTGAAGCTTTCTTT; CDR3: CASSDRVTEAFF
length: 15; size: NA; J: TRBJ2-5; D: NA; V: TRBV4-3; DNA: TGCGCCAGCAGCCAGAGGTGGGACTCCCTGGAGACCCAGTACTTC; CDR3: CASSQRWDSLETQYF
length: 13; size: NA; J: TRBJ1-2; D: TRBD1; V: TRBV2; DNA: TGTGCCAGCACTACGGGACAGATCTATGGCTACACCTTC; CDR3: CASTTGQIYGYTF
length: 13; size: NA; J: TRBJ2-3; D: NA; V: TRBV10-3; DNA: TGTGCCATCAGTAGCCAGCCCACAGATACGCAGTATTTT; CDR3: CAISSQPTDTQYF
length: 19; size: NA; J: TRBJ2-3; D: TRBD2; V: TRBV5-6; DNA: TGTGCCAGCAGCCAGGTGGGAGAACTAGCGGGAGTGCCGTCAGATACGCAGTATTTT; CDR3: CASSQVGELAGVPSDTQYF
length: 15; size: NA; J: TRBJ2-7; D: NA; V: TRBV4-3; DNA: TGCGCCAGCAGCCAAGATGGAGGGGCTGCGGGCGAGCAGTACTTC; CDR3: CASSQDGGAAGEQYF
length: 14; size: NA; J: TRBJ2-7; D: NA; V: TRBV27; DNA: TGTGCCAGCGCACCGGGACTTCGGTTTGGCGAGCAGTACTTC; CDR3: CASAPGLRFGEQYF
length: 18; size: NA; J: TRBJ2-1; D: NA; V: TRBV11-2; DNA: TGTGCCAGCAGCTTAGATCGAGTATCTGGGAGGACCCTAAATGAGCAGTTCTTC; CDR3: CASSLDRVSGRTLNEQFF
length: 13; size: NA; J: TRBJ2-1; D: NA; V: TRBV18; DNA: TGTGCCAGCGCAGGGGTCCCCTACAATGAGCAGTTCTTC; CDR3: CASAGVPYNEQFF
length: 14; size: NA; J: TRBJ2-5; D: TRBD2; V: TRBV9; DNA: TGTGCCAGCAGCGTTGACGGGAGGGGAGAGACCCAGTACTTC; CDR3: CASSVDGRGETQYF
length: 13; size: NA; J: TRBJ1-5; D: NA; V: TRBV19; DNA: TGTGCCAGTAGTATAGTCACCAATCAGCCCCAGCATTTT; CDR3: CASSIVTNQPQHF
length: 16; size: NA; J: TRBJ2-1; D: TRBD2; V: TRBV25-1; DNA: TGTGCCAGCAGTGTGACGGGACTAGTCTTCTACAATGAGCAGTTCTTC; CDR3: CASSVTGLVFYNEQFF
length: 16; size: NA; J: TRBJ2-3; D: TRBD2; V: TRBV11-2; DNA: TGTGCCAGCAGCTTATTGGGGGGACTACTCACAGATACGCAGTATTTT; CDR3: CASSLLGGLLTDTQYF
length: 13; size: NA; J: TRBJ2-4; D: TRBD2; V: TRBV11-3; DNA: TGTGCCAGCAGCTTGGGGGGGAGTAACATTCAGTACTTC; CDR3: CASSLGGSNIQYF
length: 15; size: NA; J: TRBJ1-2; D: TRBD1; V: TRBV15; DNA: TGTGCCACCAGCAGAGATCCGACAGGGGGATATGGCTACACCTTC; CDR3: CATSRDPTGGYGYTF
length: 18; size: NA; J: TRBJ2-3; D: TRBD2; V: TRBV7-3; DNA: TGTGCCAGCAGCTTATGGGGCCTGGGGCGGGAGGGATCAGATACGCAGTATTTT; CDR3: CASSLWGLGREGSDTQYF
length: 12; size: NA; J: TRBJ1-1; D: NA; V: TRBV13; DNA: TGTGCCAGCAGCCCGCGACAGACTGAAGCTTTCTTT; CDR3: CASSPRQTEAFF
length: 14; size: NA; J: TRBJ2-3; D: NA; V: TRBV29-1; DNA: TGCAGCGTTGAGGGCCAGTCTAGCACAGATACGCAGTATTTT; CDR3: CSVEGQSSTDTQYF
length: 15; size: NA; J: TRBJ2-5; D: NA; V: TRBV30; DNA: TGTGCCTGGAGGCCGCTCGGTGGCGCAGTCGGGGCCCAGTACTTC; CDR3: CAWRPLGGAVGAQYF
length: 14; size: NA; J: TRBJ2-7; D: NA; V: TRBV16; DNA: TGTGCCAGCAGCGTGGACCGTCTCTCCTACGAGCAGTACTTC; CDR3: CASSVDRLSYEQYF
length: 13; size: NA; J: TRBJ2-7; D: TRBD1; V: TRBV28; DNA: TGTGCCAGCAGCAGGACAGGGCTTTACGAGCAGTACTTC; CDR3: CASSRTGLYEQYF
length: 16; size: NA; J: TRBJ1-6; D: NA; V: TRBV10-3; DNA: TGTGCCATCAGTGAAGGGGGAGGGTTCTATAATTCACCCCTCCACTTT; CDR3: CAISEGGGFYNSPLHF
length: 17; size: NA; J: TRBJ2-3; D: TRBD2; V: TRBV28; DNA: TGTGCCAGCACCCGACTCCCCGCTAGCGGGTACACAGATACGCAGTATTTT; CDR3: CASTRLPASGYTDTQYF
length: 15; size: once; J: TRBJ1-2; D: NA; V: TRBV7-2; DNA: TGTGCCAGCAGCTTAAGTCCAGGGGCTGACTATGGCTACACCTTC; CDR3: CASSLSPGADYGYTF
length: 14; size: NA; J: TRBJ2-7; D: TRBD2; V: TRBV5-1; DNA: TGCGCCAGTGCGACGGGACTAGCGGCCTACGAGCAGTACTTC; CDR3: CASATGLAAYEQYF
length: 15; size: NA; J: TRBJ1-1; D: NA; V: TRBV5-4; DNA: TGTGCCAGCAGCTTAGCCACGGGAAGGAACACTGAAGCTTTCTTT; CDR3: CASSLATGRNTEAFF
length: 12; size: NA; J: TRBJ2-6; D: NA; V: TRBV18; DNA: TGTGCCAGCTCACCTGGGGCCAACGTCCTGACTTTC; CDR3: CASSPGANVLTF
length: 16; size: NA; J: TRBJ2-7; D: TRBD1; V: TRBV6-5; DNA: TGTGCCAGCAGTTACACCCCGGGACAGGGATTCTACGAGCAGTACTTC; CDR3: CASSYTPGQGFYEQYF
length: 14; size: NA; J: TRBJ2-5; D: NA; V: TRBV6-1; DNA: TGTGCCAGCAGTGAAAGGTTCCCATTGGGGACCCAGTACTTC; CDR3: CASSERFPLGTQYF
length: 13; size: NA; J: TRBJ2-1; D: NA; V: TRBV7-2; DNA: TGTGCCAGCAGCAAAGGGGTGTACAATGAGCAGTTCTTC; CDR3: CASSKGVYNEQFF
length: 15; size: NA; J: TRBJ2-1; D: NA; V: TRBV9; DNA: TGTGCCAGCAGCGTAGAGGGTTGGTACTACAATGAGCAGTTCTTC; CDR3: CASSVEGWYYNEQFF
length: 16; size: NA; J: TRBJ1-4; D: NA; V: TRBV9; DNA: TGTGCCAGCAGCCTTGGCGCCGGGACTCTAATTGAAAAACTGTTTTTT; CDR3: CASSLGAGTLIEKLFF
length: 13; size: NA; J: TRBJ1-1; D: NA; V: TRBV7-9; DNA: TGTGCCAGCAGCTTCATGGTCCGGACTGAAGCTTTCTTT; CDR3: CASSFMVRTEAFF
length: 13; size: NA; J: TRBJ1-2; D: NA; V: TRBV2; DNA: TGTGCCAGCAGTGAGTCGTCGGACTATGGCTACACCTTC; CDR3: CASSESSDYGYTF
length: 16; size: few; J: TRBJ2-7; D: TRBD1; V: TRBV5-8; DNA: TGTGCCAGCAGCCATATCACAGGGGACGGCTCCTACGAGCAGTACTTC; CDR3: CASSHITGDGSYEQYF
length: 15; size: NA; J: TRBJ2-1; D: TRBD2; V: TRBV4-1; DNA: TGCGCCAGCAGCCATGGGACTAGCGGGAGCTTAGAGCAGTTCTTC; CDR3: CASSHGTSGSLEQFF
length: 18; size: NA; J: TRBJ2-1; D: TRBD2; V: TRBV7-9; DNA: TGTGCCAGCAGCCCCCCCCTCTCCCGGGCTAGCGGGACCAATGAGCAGTTCTTC; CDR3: CASSPPLSRASGTNEQFF
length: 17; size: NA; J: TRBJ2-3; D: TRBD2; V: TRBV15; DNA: TGTGCCACCAGCAGAGGAAATAGCGGGGGTTCCGGTGATACGCAGTATTTT; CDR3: CATSRGNSGGSGDTQYF
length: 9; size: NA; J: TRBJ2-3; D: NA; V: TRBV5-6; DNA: TGTGCCAGCGTCGATACGCAGTATTTT; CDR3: CASVDTQYF
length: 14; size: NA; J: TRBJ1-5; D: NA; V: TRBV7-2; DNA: TGTGCCAGCAGCCGTTCTTGGTTCAATCAGCCCCAGCATTTT; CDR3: CASSRSWFNQPQHF
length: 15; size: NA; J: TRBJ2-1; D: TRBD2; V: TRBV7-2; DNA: TGTGCCAGCAGTTTGCAGCGGGGTCCCTACAATGAGCAGTTCTTC; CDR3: CASSLQRGPYNEQFF
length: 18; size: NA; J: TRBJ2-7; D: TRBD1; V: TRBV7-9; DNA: TGTGCCAGCAGCCTATCCTTGCTGGGGACAGCAAACTCCTACGAGCAGTACTTC; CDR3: CASSLSLLGTANSYEQYF
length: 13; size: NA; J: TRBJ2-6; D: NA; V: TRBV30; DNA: TGTGCCTTCGCCTTCTCTGGGGCCAACGTCCTGACTTTC; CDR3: CAFAFSGANVLTF